The T cell receptor beta chain under discussion was sequenced for a study of T cell responses to AZD1222 COVID-19 vaccine. The CDR3 has 13 residues. V lost 4 bases, J lost 2 bases, and 9 bases lay in between. From germline, CDR1 is ENHRY and CDR2 SYGVKD. Method: immunoSEQ multiplex PCR; TCRdb's copy keeps in-frame clones and lacks some. The table records about 40,000 clones, 88% of them present only once. This receptor was taken from an adult who received the MenACWY meningococcal vaccine as a control. The V gene is TRBV10-3, the J gene TRBJ2-7; D is possibly TRBD2 (6 bases). Sequencing used peripheral blood, obtained 28 days after the second dose of the MenACWY control vaccine. The CDR3, as DNA: TGTGCCATCAGTGGGGGAGGCACCTACGAGCAGTACTTC. It yields the protein CAISGGGTYEQYF.